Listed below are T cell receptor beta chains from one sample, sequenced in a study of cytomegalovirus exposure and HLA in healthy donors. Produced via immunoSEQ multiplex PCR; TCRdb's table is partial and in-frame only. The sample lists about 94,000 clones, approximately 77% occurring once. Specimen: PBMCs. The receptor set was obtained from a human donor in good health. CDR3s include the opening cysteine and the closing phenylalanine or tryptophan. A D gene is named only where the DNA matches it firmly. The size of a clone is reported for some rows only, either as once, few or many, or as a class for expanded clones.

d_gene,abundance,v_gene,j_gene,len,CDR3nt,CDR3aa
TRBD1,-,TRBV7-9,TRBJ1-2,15,TGTGCCAGCATCCTAACAGGGGGCGCGTTAACCGGCTACACCTTC,CASILTGGALTGYTF
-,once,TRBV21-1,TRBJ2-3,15,TGTGCCAGCAGCAAGACGACCAGCGTGACAGATACGCAGTATTTT,CASSKTTSVTDTQYF
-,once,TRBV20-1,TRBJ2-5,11,TGCAGTGCTAGAAACGGAGAGACCCAGTACTTC,CSARNGETQYF
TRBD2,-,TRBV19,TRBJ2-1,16,TGTGCCAGTAGTGGCGGGGGGCTAGCCAAAGGCAATGAGCAGTTCTTC,CASSGGGLAKGNEQFF
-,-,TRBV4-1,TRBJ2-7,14,TGCGCCAGCAGCCAAGATCCCCAGGGATCTGTCGAGTACTTC,CASSQDPQGSVEYF
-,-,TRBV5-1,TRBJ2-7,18,TGCGCCAGCAGCGAAACTTTTTCCCGGGACACCTACTCCTACGAGCAGTACTTC,CASSETFSRDTYSYEQYF
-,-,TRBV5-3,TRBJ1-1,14,TGTGCCAGAAGCTTTGGACTTTGGAACACTGAAGCTTTCTTT,CARSFGLWNTEAFF
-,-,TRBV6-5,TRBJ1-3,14,TGTGCCAGCAGGGAGTATAACTCTGGAAACACCATATATTTT,CASREYNSGNTIYF
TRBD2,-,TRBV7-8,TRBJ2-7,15,TGTGCCAGCAGCTCCGAAGCGGGATGGGGCTACGAGCAGTACTTC,CASSSEAGWGYEQYF
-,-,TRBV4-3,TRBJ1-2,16,TGCGCCAGCAGCCAAGCAATAGGGGGTCGCGGCTATGGCTACACCTTC,CASSQAIGGRGYGYTF
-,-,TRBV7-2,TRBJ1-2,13,TGTGCCAGCAGCCCCACATCCTTCTATGGCTACACCTTC,CASSPTSFYGYTF
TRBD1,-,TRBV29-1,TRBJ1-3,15,TGCAGCGTTAATGTACAGGGGATTTCAGGAAACACCATATATTTT,CSVNVQGISGNTIYF
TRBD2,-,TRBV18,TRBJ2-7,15,TGTGCCAGCTCACCAACGGGGCAGCGGGGTTACGAGCAGTACTTC,CASSPTGQRGYEQYF
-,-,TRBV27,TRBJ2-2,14,TGTGCCAGCACCTGGAGGGACCACACCGGGGAGCTGTTTTTT,CASTWRDHTGELFF
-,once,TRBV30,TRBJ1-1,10,TGTGCCTGGACAGGCCGGGAAGCTTTCTTT,CAWTGREAFF